A single sample gave rise to the 22 T cell receptor beta chains below, sequenced in a study of PD-1 blockade in classical Hodgkin lymphoma (dated by TCRdb to about 2020). The sample's time point label, decoded: newly diagnosed, previously untreated cHL patient sample. A Miltenyi CD4+ T cell isolation kit was used for magnetic negative selection to purify CD4+ T cells from thawed PBMCs. Library creation used the immunoSEQ multiplex PCR assay. TCRdb limited this immuneACCESS table to in-frame rearrangements with V and J called. A share of clones is missing; checked studies link under half to unresolved V genes, and the rest is unexplained. The sample has 20,000 to 25,000 clones on record, 89% of them singletons. The ten largest clones take up 0.25% of the sample. Material: CD4+ T cells from blood. These receptors were taken from a human donor with classical Hodgkin lymphoma.

The chain uses TRBV28 and TRBJ1-1, with 7 bases identical to TRBD1. This CDR3 has 15 residues. Germline CDR1 MDHEN, CDR2 SYDVKM. Trimming at V came to 6 bases and at J to 1 base, leaving 8 bases not matched to a gene. Here the CDR3 DNA reads TGTGCCAGCAGCTTCGTAGGGGGCCGGAACACTGAAGCTTTCTTT. This codes for CASSFVGGRNTEAFF. Filled out from reference TRBV28 and TRBJ1-1, the complete variable domain reads DVKVTQSSRYLVKRTGEKVFLECVQDMDHENMFWYRQDPGLGLRLIYFSYDVKMKEKGDIPEGYSVSREKKERFSLILESASTNQTSMYLCASSFVGGRNTEAFFGQGTRLTVV.

This clone was observed a single time. The genes are TRBV19 and TRBJ2-2; 8 bases line up with TRBD2. The CDR3 sequence is 16 residues long. Germline values: CDR1 LNHDA, CDR2 SQIVND (reference sequence). V lost 3 bases to trimming and J lost 4 bases; unmatched junction nucleotides: 7. CDR3 nucleotides: TGTGCCAGTAGTATTAGCGCTAGCGGGCTCACCGGGGAGCTGTTTTTT. Translating it yields CASSISASGLTGELFF.

The gene calls are TRBV15 and TRBJ1-1, with a weak D call TRBD1 (5 bases). CDR1 and CDR2 (germline): LNHNV, YYDKDF (reference sequence). The CDR3 runs to 15 residues. Trimming removed 0 bases from V and 7 bases from J, with 15 bases in between. The CDR3 protein is CATSRDGRGMDEAFF. The CDR3 nucleotides are TGTGCCACCAGCAGAGATGGGCGGGGGATGGATGAAGCTTTCTTT.

The chain combines TRBV6-6 with TRBJ2-3, with TRBD1 matching 10 bases. V was pared by 6 bases and J by 4 bases, with 1 base of the junction left unmatched. The CDR3 consists of 13 residues. Per the germline V gene, CDR1 is MNHNY and CDR2 is SVGAGI (reference sequence). The CDR3 DNA follows: TGTGCCAGCAGGGGACAGGGGCCAGATACGCAGTATTTT. It encodes CASRGQGPDTQYF.

This chain links TRBV7-3 with TRBJ1-3, with TRBD1 identical over 10 bases. The CDR3 consists of 14 residues. CDR1 and CDR2 from the germline V gene are SGHTA and FQGTGA. Trimming at V came to 4 bases and at J to 8 bases, leaving 5 bases not matched to a gene. The CDR3 DNA reads TGTGCCAGCAGCTCCCCGGGACAGGGGTACACCATATATTTT. Translated: CASSSPGQGYTIYF.

The rearrangement links TRBV7-9 to TRBJ1-2; D is undetermined. Trimming removed 5 bases from V and 1 base from J, with 8 bases in between. The CDR3 runs to 13 residues. The germline V gene has CDR1 SEHNR and CDR2 FQNEAQ (reference sequence). CDR3 coding DNA: TGTGCCAGCAGCCCCTTGGGTAACTATGGCTACACCTTC. Translation: CASSPLGNYGYTF.

CDR3 nucleotides: TGTGCCAGCAGCTTGTCCGCGAGGGCAGCCGCCTACAATGAGCAGTTCTTC. Translated: CASSLSARAAAYNEQFF. The chain uses TRBV7-2 and TRBJ2-1, with a weak D call TRBD2 (5 bases). V lost 3 bases and J 2 bases, leaving 17 bases between the germline ends. The CDR3 spans 17 residues. Per the germline V gene, CDR1 is SGHTA and CDR2 is FQGNSA.

The chain recombines TRBV7-2 with TRBJ2-3; TRBD2 agrees at 9 bases. The germline gives CDR1 SGHTA, CDR2 FQGNSA. Trimming took 5 bases from V and 2 from J; bases not matched to a gene: 2. The CDR3 loop spans 14 amino acids. CDR3: CASSRLAVTDTQYF. CDR3 sequence (DNA): TGTGCCAGCAGCAGACTAGCGGTCACAGATACGCAGTATTTT.

The chain's CDR3 is CASSLVAGRSETQYF. The CDR3 DNA follows: TGCGCCAGCAGCTTGGTAGCCGGACGGTCGGAGACCCAGTACTTC. V gene TRBV5-1 combines with J gene TRBJ2-5; the D is unclear. The CDR3 has 15 residues. The germline V and J ends were trimmed by 0 bases and 5 bases, with 14 bases remaining between them. Germline-derived CDR1 and CDR2 are SGHRS and YFSETQ.

This chain links TRBV2 with TRBJ1-3; D is undetermined. The germline V gene has CDR1 SNHLY and CDR2 FYNNEI. The CDR3 extends over 15 amino acids. Trimming took 6 bases from V and 0 from J, leaving 12 bases between them. CDR3 region: CASRANLASGNTIYF. The DNA for the CDR3 is TGTGCCAGCAGGGCAAACCTGGCCTCTGGAAACACCATATATTTT.

The chain has TRBV27 and TRBJ2-7; D not resolved. CDR1 and CDR2 (germline): MNHEY, SMNVEV (reference sequence). The V end was cut by 5 bases, the J end by 3 bases, with 8 bases between. This CDR3 is built from 12 residues. In DNA, the CDR3 is TGTGCCAGCAGTATAAATGGCTACGAGCAGTACTTC. It specifies CASSINGYEQYF.

This chain links TRBV19 with TRBJ2-7; D is unresolved. The CDR3 consists of 13 residues. The V end was cut by 1 base, the J end by 3 bases, with 7 bases between. Germline V gives CDR1 LNHDA, CDR2 SQIVND (reference sequence). The DNA of the CDR3 is TGTGCCAGTAGTATAGGCAGGAGCTACGAGCAGTACTTC. Amino acid sequence: CASSIGRSYEQYF.

This rearrangement joins TRBV29-1 to TRBJ1-1, with 7 bases matching TRBD1. The J segment lost 1 base and the V segment lost 7 bases, leaving 6 bases of the junction unmatched. The CDR3 is 13 residues long. CDR1 and CDR2 from the germline V gene are SQVTM and ANQGSEA. CDR3 DNA: TGCAGCGGCCTGGGACAGTGGAACACTGAAGCTTTCTTT. It yields the protein CSGLGQWNTEAFF.

This rearrangement joins TRBV29-1 to TRBJ1-2; D call uncertain. The V and J ends lost 7 bases and 2 bases respectively, with 17 bases between them. There are 14 residues in the CDR3. Germline lookup yields CDR1 SQVTM and CDR2 ANQGSEA. The CDR3, as DNA: TGCAGCGCCACCGGACTGACTATAAACTATGGCTACACCTTC. This encodes CSATGLTINYGYTF.

The V and J genes are TRBV7-9 and TRBJ2-4, with 7 bases that match TRBD2. There are 16 residues in the CDR3. Trimming removed 2 bases from V and 1 base from J; junction bases left unmatched: 5. Germline V gives CDR1 SEHNR, CDR2 FQNEAQ (reference sequence). This chain's CDR3 is CASSLWNGGAKNIQYF. In DNA, the CDR3 is TGTGCCAGCAGCTTATGGAACGGGGGGGCCAAAAACATTCAGTACTTC.

CDR3 residues: CASSYFTGLTYNEQFF. CDR3 sequence (DNA): TGTGCCAGCAGTTACTTTACAGGGTTGACCTACAATGAGCAGTTCTTC. V usage is TRBV6-6 and J usage is TRBJ2-1; weak D call: TRBD1 (6 bases). V lost 1 base and J lost 2, with 12 bases in between. The germline gives CDR1 MNHNY, CDR2 SVGAGI (reference sequence). The CDR3 extends over 16 amino acids.

The chain carries TRBV7-8 and TRBJ2-2; the match to TRBD1 covers 7 bases. V lost 5 bases and J lost 4; bases outside the gene matches: 4. CDR1 is SGHVS, CDR2 FQNEAQ, per germline. The CDR3 runs 14 residues. The CDR3 region is CASSTRTGTGELFF. CDR3 DNA: TGTGCCAGCAGCACCCGGACAGGCACCGGGGAGCTGTTTTTT.

The rearrangement joins TRBV15 to TRBJ2-5; 8 bases are a match to TRBD1. Trimming removed 1 base from V and 4 bases from J; junction bases left unmatched: 8. In germline, CDR1 is LNHNV, CDR2 YYDKDF (reference sequence). CDR3 length equals 16 residues. CDR3 protein: CATSRGSGQGIETQYF. The CDR3 nucleotides read TGTGCCACCAGCAGAGGGTCCGGACAGGGTATAGAGACCCAGTACTTC.

V gene TRBV20-1 combines with J gene TRBJ1-1, with a weak D call TRBD1 (5 bases). CDR3 length equals 11 residues. Germline V gene sequence: CDR1 DFQATT, CDR2 SNEGSKA (reference sequence). V lost 4 bases to trimming and J lost 12 bases, with 15 bases between them. DNA for the CDR3: TGCAGTGCTACGGGACCGTCATCGTCTTTCTTT. This codes for CSATGPSSSFF.

The genes are TRBV10-3 and TRBJ1-2, with 8 bases lining up with TRBD1. J was trimmed by 3 bases and V by 9 bases; bases with no gene match: 6. CDR1 and CDR2 from the germline V gene are ENHRY and SYGVKD. This CDR3 contains 13 residues. The CDR3 region has the DNA TGTGCCATTCAGGGGGCGCGTGACTATGGCTACACCTTC. It specifies CAIQGARDYGYTF.

The chain uses TRBV19 and TRBJ1-1; 7 positions agree with TRBD1. The CDR3 covers 14 residues. V lost 5 bases to trimming and J lost 4 bases; unmatched junction nucleotides: 7. Germline V CDR1 and CDR2: LNHDA, SQIVND (reference sequence). DNA of the CDR3: TGTGCCAGTAGTCCTCAGGGGGACGGCACTGAAGCTTTCTTT. This encodes CASSPQGDGTEAFF.

This clone was observed a handful of times. The chain recombines TRBV4-1 with TRBJ1-6, with TRBD1 matching 8 bases. Trimming took 4 bases from V and 9 from J; bases not matched to a gene: 11. Germline lookup yields CDR1 MGHRA and CDR2 YSYEKL. This CDR3 region has 16 residues. This CDR3 reads CASSRLQGEVASPLHF. In nucleotides, the CDR3 is TGCGCCAGCAGCCGTCTACAGGGGGAAGTTGCTTCACCCCTCCACTTT.